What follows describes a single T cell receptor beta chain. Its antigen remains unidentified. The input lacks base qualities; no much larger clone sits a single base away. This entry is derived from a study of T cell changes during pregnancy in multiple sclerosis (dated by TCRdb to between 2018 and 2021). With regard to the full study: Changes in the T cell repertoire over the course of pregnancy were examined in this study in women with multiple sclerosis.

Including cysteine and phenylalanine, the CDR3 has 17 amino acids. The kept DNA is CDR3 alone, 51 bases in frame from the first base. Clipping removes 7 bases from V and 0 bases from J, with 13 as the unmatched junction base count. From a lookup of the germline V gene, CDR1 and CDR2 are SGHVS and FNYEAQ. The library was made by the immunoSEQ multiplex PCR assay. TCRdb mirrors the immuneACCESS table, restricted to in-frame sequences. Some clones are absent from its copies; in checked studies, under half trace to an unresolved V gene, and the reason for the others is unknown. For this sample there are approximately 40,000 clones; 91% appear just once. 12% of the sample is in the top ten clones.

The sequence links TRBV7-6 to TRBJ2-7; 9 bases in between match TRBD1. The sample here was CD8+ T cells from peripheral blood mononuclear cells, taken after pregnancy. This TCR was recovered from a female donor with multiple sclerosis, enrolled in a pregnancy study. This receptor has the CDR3 CASTEGSGTGSSYEQYF. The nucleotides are TGTGCCAGCACCGAGGGGTCCGGGACAGGGAGCTCCTACGAGCAGTACTTC.